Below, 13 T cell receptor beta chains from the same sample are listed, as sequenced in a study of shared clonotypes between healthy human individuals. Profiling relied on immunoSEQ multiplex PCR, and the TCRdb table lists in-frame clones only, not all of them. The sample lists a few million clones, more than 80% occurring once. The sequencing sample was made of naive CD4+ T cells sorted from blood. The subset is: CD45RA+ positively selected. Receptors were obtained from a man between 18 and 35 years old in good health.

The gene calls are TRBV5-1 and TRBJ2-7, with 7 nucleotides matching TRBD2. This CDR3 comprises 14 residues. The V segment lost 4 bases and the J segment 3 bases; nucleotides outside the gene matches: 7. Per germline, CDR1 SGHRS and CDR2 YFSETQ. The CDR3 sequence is CASSPGLVRYEQYF. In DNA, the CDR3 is TGCGCCAGCAGCCCCGGACTAGTCCGCTACGAGCAGTACTTC.

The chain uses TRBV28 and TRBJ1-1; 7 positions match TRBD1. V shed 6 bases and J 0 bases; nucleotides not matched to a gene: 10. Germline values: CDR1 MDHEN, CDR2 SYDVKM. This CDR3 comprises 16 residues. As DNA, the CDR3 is TGTGCCAGCAGATCGTCAGGGGGGCTCATGAACACTGAAGCTTTCTTT. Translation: CASRSSGGLMNTEAFF.

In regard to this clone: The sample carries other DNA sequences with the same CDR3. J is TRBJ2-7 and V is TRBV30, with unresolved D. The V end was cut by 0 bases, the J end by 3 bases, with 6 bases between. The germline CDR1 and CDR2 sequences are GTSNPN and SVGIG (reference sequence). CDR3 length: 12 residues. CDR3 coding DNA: TGTGCCTGGAGTGTACCACTCTACGAGCAGTACTTC. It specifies CAWSVPLYEQYF.

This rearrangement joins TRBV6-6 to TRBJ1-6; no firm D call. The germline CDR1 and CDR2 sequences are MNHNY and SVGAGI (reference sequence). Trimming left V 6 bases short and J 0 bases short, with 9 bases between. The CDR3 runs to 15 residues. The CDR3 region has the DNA TGTGCCAGCAGAGTACAGAGCTCCTATAATTCACCCCTCCACTTT. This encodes CASRVQSSYNSPLHF.

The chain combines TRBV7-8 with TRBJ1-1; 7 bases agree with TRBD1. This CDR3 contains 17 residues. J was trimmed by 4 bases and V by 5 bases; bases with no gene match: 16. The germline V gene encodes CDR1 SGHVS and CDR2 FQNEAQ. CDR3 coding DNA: TGTGCCAGCAGCCAGATTACAGGGGTTGGGGGAGCCACTGAAGCTTTCTTT. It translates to CASSQITGVGGATEAFF.

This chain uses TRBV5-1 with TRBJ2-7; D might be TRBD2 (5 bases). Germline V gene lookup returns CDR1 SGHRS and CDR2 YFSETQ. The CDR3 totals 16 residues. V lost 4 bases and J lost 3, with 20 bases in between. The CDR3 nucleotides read TGCGCCAGCAGCCTCGGGATAGGGTTTGATGTCTACGAGCAGTACTTC. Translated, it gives CASSLGIGFDVYEQYF.

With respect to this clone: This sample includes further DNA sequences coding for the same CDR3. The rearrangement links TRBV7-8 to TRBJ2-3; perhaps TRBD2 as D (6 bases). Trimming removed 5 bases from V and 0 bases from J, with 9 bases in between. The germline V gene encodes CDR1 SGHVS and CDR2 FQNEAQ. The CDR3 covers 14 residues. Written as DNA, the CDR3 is TGTGCCAGCAGCCTAGGGACTAGCACAGATACGCAGTATTTT. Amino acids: CASSLGTSTDTQYF.

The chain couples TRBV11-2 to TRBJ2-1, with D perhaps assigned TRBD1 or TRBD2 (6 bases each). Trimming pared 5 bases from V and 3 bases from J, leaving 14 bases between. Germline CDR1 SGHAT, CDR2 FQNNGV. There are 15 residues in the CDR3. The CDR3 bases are TGTGCCAGCAGCCTAGGGGGGTGGCTCTACAATGAGCAGTTCTTC. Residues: CASSLGGWLYNEQFF.

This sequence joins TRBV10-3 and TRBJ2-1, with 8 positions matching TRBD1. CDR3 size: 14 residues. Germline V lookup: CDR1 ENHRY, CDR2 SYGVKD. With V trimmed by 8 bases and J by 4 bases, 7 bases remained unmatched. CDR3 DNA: TGTGCCATCGGCCAGGACAGGGCTTACAATGAGCAGTTCTTC. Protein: CAIGQDRAYNEQFF.

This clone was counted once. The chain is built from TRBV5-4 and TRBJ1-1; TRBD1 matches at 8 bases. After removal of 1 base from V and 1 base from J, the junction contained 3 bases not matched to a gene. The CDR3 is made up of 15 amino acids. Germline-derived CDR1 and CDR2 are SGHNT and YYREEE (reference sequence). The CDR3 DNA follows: TGTGCCAGCAGCTTGCCGGGACAGGCGAACACTGAAGCTTTCTTT. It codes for CASSLPGQANTEAFF.

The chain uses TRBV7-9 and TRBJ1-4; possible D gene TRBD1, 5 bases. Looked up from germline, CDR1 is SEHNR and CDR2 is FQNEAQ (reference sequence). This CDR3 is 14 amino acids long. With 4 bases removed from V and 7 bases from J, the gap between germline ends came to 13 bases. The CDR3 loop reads CASSYSGGTEKLFF. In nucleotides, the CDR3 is TGTGCCAGCAGCTACTCGGGGGGGACTGAAAAACTGTTTTTT.

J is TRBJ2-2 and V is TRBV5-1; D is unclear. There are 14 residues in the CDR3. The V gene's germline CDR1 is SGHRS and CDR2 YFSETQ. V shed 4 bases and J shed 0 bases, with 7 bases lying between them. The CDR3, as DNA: TGCGCCAGCAGCGTGGCAACGAACACCGGGGAGCTGTTTTTT. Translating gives CASSVATNTGELFF.

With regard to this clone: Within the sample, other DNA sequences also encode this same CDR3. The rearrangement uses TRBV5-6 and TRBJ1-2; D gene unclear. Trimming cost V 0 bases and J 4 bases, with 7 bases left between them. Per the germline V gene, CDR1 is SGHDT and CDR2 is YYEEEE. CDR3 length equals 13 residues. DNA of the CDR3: TGTGCCAGCAGCTTGGACAGATTCTATGGCTACACCTTC. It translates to CASSLDRFYGYTF. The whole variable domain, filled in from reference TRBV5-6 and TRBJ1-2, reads DAGVTQSPTHLIKTRGQQVTLRCSPKSGHDTVSWYQQALGQGPQFIFQYYEEEERQRGNFPDRFSGHQFPNYSSELNVNALLLGDSALYLCASSLDRFYGYTFGSGTRLTVV.